The next 20 T cell receptor beta chains were all read from a single sample in a study of shared clonotypes between healthy human individuals. Assay used: immunoSEQ multiplex PCR; TCRdb lists only in-frame clones, some missing. The data contain some 1.5 million clones, 95% to 99% of them singletons. Sequencing used naive CD4+ T cells sorted from blood. Noted subset: CD45RA+ positively selected. These receptors all stem from a man younger than 40 in good health.

This chain joins TRBV7-2 and TRBJ2-1; D perhaps matches TRBD2 (8 bases). Germline V CDR1 and CDR2: SGHTA, FQGNSA. The CDR3 has 15 amino acids. V lost 5 bases, J lost 8 bases, and 19 bases lay in between. The CDR3: CASSPGGTVGHEQFF. DNA of the CDR3: TGTGCCAGCAGCCCGGGGGGGACAGTGGGGCATGAGCAGTTCTTC.

The chain joins TRBV7-9 to TRBJ1-1, with 8 nucleotides matching TRBD1. Unmatched junction bases numbered 1, after V lost 3 bases and J lost 4 bases. The germline V gene encodes CDR1 SEHNR and CDR2 FQNEAQ (reference sequence). The CDR3 length is 13 residues. DNA for the CDR3: TGTGCCAGCAGCTTCAGGGGGCCCACTGAAGCTTTCTTT. Translated: CASSFRGPTEAFF.

The V call is TRBV19, the J call TRBJ1-3, with D hard to call. Germline values: CDR1 LNHDA, CDR2 SQIVND (reference sequence). Deletions cut 9 bases from V and 5 bases from J, with 23 bases between. The CDR3 is 16 residues long. Written as DNA, the CDR3 is TGTGCCAGGGATCGGGTGTCGGTCCTCTACAGAAACACCATATATTTT. As protein: CARDRVSVLYRNTIYF.

The gene calls are TRBV5-6 and TRBJ2-1; D is perhaps TRBD2 (6 bases). Germline-derived CDR1 and CDR2 are SGHDT and YYEEEE. V lost 0 bases and J 9 bases, leaving 16 bases between the germline ends. The CDR3 sequence is 15 residues long. The CDR3 DNA reads as TGTGCCAGCAGCTTGGATACCGGGAGTGAGGGTGAGCAGTTCTTC. Translated, it gives CASSLDTGSEGEQFF.

Comment on this clone: Its ends do not fully match the called genes, so a read error is possible. V and J are TRBV7-7 and TRBJ2-2; TRBD1 matches 7 bases. Germline CDR1 SSHAT, CDR2 FNYEAQ (reference sequence). This CDR3 comprises 16 residues. The CDR3 here is CASRDRNYRIYRELFF. CDR3 in DNA: TGTGCTAGCAGGGACAGAAATTACCGAATTTACCGGGAGCTGTTTTTT.

The V and J genes are TRBV7-9 and TRBJ1-1; possibly TRBD1 for D (6 bases). The CDR3 contains 15 residues. Germline CDR1 and CDR2: SEHNR and FQNEAQ (reference sequence). V was clipped by 2 bases and J by 6 bases, with 16 bases between them. The CDR3 region has the DNA TGTGCCAGCAGCTTATACGCAGGGGATCGCGCTGAAGCTTTCTTT. This encodes CASSLYAGDRAEAFF.

The rearrangement uses TRBV7-2 and TRBJ2-7; D possibly uses TRBD1 or TRBD2 (5 bases each). Germline CDR1 SGHTA, CDR2 FQGNSA. V was pared by 6 bases and J by 4 bases, with 16 bases between. CDR3 length: 14 residues. The CDR3 region is CASSSRDGKYEQYF. The CDR3 DNA reads TGTGCCAGCAGTTCCCGGGACGGAAAATACGAGCAGTACTTC.

This chain joins TRBV5-5 and TRBJ2-7, with D unclear. There are 14 residues in the CDR3. Germline V lookup: CDR1 SGHKS, CDR2 YYEKEE (reference sequence). V was shortened by 4 bases and J by 4 bases, with 15 bases between the two germline ends. CDR3 loop: CASSPQEWGYEQYF. In DNA, the CDR3 is TGTGCCAGCAGCCCCCAGGAGTGGGGATACGAGCAGTACTTC.

Concerning this clone: Other DNA sequences from this sample encode an identical CDR3 as well. The chain has TRBV27 and TRBJ1-4; no clear D gene. Trimming took off 2 bases at V and 0 bases at J, with 4 bases between the two ends. The CDR3 has 14 amino acids. Germline V gives CDR1 MNHEY, CDR2 SMNVEV (reference sequence). DNA for the CDR3: TGTGCCAGCAGTTTACGCCCAACTAATGAAAAACTGTTTTTT. This gives the protein CASSLRPTNEKLFF.

CDR3 loop: CASSPQGEGNEQFF. The CDR3 region has the DNA TGTGCCAGCAGCCCACAAGGGGAGGGCAATGAGCAGTTCTTC. The rearrangement uses TRBV9 and TRBJ2-1, with TRBD2 matching 7 bases. This CDR3 has 14 amino acids. V gave up 4 bases and J gave up 6 bases; unmatched junction bases: 7. Germline CDR1 reads SGDLS; CDR2 reads YYNGEE.

V and J are TRBV28 and TRBJ2-3, with unresolved D. Germline CDR1 is MDHEN and CDR2 is SYDVKM. CDR3 length equals 16 residues. V lost 6 bases, J lost 5 bases, and 21 bases lay in between. The CDR3 coding sequence is TGTGCCAGCAGCCCGCCCAGCAGGCCCCGCAGAGATACGCAGTATTTT. It is translated as CASSPPSRPRRDTQYF.

The chain couples TRBV10-3 to TRBJ1-5; D unclear. The germline V gene encodes CDR1 ENHRY and CDR2 SYGVKD. Trimming stripped 4 bases from V and 5 bases from J, with 9 bases between. This CDR3 comprises 13 residues. The CDR3 spells CAISGIGHQPQHF. CDR3 nucleotides: TGTGCCATCAGTGGTATAGGGCATCAGCCCCAGCATTTT.

The chain carries TRBV6-1 and TRBJ2-7, with TRBD1 matching 8 bases. Germline V CDR1 and CDR2: MNHNS, SASEGT. This CDR3 comprises 15 residues. V trimming: 7 bases; J trimming: 3 bases; junction bases outside the gene matches: 11. The CDR3 loop reads CASTYMGDRGYEQYF. CDR3 bases: TGTGCCAGCACCTACATGGGAGACAGGGGCTACGAGCAGTACTTC.

The genes are TRBV4-1 and TRBJ1-1; maybe TRBD1 (6 bases). This CDR3 is 11 amino acids long. The V and J ends lost 8 bases and 10 bases respectively, with 14 bases between them. Germline loops: CDR1 MGHRA, CDR2 YSYEKL. The CDR3 is CASGHQGLAFF. The CDR3 DNA is TGCGCCAGCGGACACCAGGGGCTAGCTTTCTTT.

V is TRBV11-2 and J is TRBJ2-1, with D unresolved. CDR3 length: 15 residues. Trimming removed 0 bases at V and 5 bases at J, with 11 bases between. In germline, CDR1 is SGHAT, CDR2 FQNNGV. The CDR3 here is CASSLEGNNNNEQFF. The CDR3 DNA reads TGTGCCAGCAGCTTAGAGGGTAATAATAACAATGAGCAGTTCTTC.

This clone was observed a single time. The J gene is TRBJ1-2, the V gene TRBV19; D remains unclear. The ends were cut back, 0 bases at V and 4 bases at J, with 9 bases in the middle. The CDR3 runs to 14 residues. CDR1 is LNHDA, CDR2 SQIVND, per germline (reference sequence). CDR3: CASSIEGSSYGYTF. CDR3 DNA sequence: TGTGCCAGTAGTATAGAGGGCAGCTCCTATGGCTACACCTTC.

In regard to this clone: One junction end does not reproduce the germline sequence, and a read error may be involved. The J gene is TRBJ2-7, the V gene TRBV7-6; D call uncertain. This CDR3 has 15 amino acids. The germline V gene has CDR1 SGHVS and CDR2 FNYEAQ. The CDR3 nucleotides read TGTGCCAGTAGCTCTGTTGGGCTCGACCGGGACGAGCAGTACTTC. It codes for CASSSVGLDRDEQYF. The variable domain in full, with the rest retrieved from reference TRBV7-6 and TRBJ2-7, is GAGVSQSPRYKVTKRGQDVALRCDPISGHVSLYWYRQALGQGPEFLTYFNYEAQQDKSGLPNDRFSAERPEGSISTLTIQRTEQRDSAMYRCASSSVGLDRDEQYFGPGTRLTVT.

The gene calls are TRBV7-2 and TRBJ2-3, with D unresolved. This CDR3 comprises 14 residues. Germline lookup yields CDR1 SGHTA and CDR2 FQGNSA. V lost 1 base and J lost 0, with 5 bases in between. The CDR3: CASSLDHSTDTQYF. Here the CDR3 DNA reads TGTGCCAGCAGCTTAGATCACAGCACAGATACGCAGTATTTT.

The J gene is TRBJ2-7, the V gene TRBV5-4, with D perhaps TRBD1 (5 bases). Trimming took 4 bases from V and 2 from J, leaving 16 bases between them. The germline V gene has CDR1 SGHNT and CDR2 YYREEE (reference sequence). CDR3 length: 15 residues. The CDR3 reads CASSRQPDRAYEQYF. Written as DNA, the CDR3 is TGTGCCAGCAGCCGACAACCCGACAGAGCCTACGAGCAGTACTTC. Together with reference TRBV5-4 and TRBJ2-7, the CDR3 gives the full variable domain: ETGVTQSPTHLIKTRGQQVTLRCSSQSGHNTVSWYQQALGQGPQFIFQYYREEENGRGNFPPRFSGLQFPNYSSELNVNALELDDSALYLCASSRQPDRAYEQYFGPGTRLTVT.

V is TRBV28 and J is TRBJ1-5; no definite D call. The ends were cut back, 4 bases at V and 2 bases at J, with 9 bases in the middle. This CDR3 comprises 14 residues. Germline CDR1 reads MDHEN; CDR2 reads SYDVKM. Here the CDR3 DNA reads TGTGCCAGCAGTTCCGTTATCGGCAATCAGCCCCAGCATTTT. Amino acids: CASSSVIGNQPQHF.